This paragraph covers one TCR beta chain sequence. Per the authors' pipeline: The authors estimated nucleated cell counts from reference gene primer amplification. The data were produced by immunoSEQ multiplex PCR, yet TCRdb's version contains in-frame clones alone and is incomplete. V, J and clone size reflect that table, while D and trimming were determined from the DNA. The data hold fewer than 500,000 clones, with about 87% observed a single time. This entry comes from a study of blood T cell repertoires in COVID-19. Germline values: CDR1 SGHVS, CDR2 FQNEAQ. The V gene lost 4 bases and the J gene lost 4 bases, with 11 bases spanning the gap. The CDR3 totals 15 residues. Participants came from 20 to 25 US areas, aged roughly 18 to 100 years. Cohort assignment relied on participant-reported clinical history.

The genes are TRBV7-8 and TRBJ2-6; a possible D gene is TRBD1 (6 bases). Sequencing was performed on PBMCs or T cells enriched from blood (not recorded which). The receptor was isolated from a man aged 25 to 40 who had recovered from COVID-19. The CDR3 region is CASSSQGAGANVLTF. In DNA form, the CDR3 reads TGTGCCAGCAGCTCACAGGGCGCGGGGGCCAACGTCCTGACTTTC.